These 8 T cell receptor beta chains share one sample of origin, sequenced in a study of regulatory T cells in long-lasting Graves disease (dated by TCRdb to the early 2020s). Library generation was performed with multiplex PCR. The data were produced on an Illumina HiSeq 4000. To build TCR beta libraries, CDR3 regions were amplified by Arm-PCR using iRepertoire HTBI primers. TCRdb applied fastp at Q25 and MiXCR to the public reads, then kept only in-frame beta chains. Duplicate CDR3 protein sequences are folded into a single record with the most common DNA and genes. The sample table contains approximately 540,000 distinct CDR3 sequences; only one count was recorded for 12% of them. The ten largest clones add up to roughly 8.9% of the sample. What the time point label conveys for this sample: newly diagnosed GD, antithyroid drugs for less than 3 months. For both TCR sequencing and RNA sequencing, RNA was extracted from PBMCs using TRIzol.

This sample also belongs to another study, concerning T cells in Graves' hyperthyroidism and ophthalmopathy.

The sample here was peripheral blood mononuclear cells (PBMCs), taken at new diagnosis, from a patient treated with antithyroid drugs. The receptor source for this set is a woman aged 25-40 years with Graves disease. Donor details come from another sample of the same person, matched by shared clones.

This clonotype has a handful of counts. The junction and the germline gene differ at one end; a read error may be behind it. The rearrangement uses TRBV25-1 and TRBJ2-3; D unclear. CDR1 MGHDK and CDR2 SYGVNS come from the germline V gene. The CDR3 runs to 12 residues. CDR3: CASREFTDTQYF. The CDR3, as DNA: TGTGCCAGCAGGGAATTCACAGATACGCAGTATTTT.

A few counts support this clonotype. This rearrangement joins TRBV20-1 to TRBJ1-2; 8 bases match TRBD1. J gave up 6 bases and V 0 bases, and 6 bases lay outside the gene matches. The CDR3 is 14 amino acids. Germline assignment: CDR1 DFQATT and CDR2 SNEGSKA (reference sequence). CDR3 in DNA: TGCAGTGCTAGAGATGACAGGGGAAAACATGGCTACACCTTC. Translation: CSARDDRGKHGYTF.

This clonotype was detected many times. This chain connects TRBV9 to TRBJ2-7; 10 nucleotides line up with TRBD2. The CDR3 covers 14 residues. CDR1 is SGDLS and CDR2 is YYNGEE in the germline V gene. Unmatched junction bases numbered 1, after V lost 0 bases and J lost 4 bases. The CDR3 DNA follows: TGTGCCAGCAGCGTAGGGACTAGCGGTTACGAGCAGTACTTC. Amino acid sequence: CASSVGTSGYEQYF. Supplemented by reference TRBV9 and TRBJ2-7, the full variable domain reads DSGVTQTPKHLITATGQRVTLRCSPRSGDLSVYWYQQSLDQGLQFLIQYYNGEERAKGNILERFSAQQFPDLHSELNLSSLELGDSALYFCASSVGTSGYEQYFGPGTRLTVT.

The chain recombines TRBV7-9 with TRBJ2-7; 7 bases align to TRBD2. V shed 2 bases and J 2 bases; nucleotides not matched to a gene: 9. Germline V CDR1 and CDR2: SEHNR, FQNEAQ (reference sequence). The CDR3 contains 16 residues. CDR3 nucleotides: TGTGCCAGCAGCTTATTCCCCCCGGGACTAACCTACGAGCAGTACTTC. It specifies CASSLFPPGLTYEQYF.

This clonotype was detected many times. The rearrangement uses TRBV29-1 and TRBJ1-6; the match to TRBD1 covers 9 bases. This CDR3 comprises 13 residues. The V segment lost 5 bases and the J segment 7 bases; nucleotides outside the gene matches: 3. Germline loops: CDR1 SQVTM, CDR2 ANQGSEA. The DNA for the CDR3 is TGCAGCGTTAAGACAGGGGGGAATTCACCCCTCCACTTT. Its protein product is CSVKTGGNSPLHF. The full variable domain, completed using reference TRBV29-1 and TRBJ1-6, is SAVISQKPSRDICQRGTSLTIQCQVDSQVTMMFWYRQQPGQSLTLIATANQGSEATYESGFVIDKFPISRPNLTFSTLTVSNMSPEDSSIYLCSVKTGGNSPLHFGNGTRLTVT.

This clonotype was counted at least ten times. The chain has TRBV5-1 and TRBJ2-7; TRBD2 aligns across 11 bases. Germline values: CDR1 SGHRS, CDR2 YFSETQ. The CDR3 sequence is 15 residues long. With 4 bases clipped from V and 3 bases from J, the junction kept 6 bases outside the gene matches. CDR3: CASSPLAGVRYEQYF. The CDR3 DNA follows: TGCGCCAGCAGCCCACTAGCGGGAGTACGCTACGAGCAGTACTTC.

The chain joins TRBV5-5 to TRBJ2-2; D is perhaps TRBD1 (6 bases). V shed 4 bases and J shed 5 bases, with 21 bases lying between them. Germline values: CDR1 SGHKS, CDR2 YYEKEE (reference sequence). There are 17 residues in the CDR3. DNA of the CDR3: TGTGCCAGCAGCCCTGGACAGTGGGGCGTCTTGACCGGGGAGCTGTTTTTT. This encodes CASSPGQWGVLTGELFF.

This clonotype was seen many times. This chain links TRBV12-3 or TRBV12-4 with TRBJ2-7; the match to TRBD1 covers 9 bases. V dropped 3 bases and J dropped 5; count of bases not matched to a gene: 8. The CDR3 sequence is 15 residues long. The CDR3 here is CASSFYGTGFNEQYF. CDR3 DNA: TGTGCCAGCAGTTTCTACGGGACAGGGTTTAACGAGCAGTACTTC.